This T cell receptor beta chain was retrieved from a study of OX40 agonist ivuxolimab in advanced cancers. Study context: Participants, 65% to 85% male, averaged approximately 65 years of age, ranging from 23 to 79. Findings and limits, study-wide: Among the lowest peripheral clonal expansion occurred in 0.1-3.0 mg/kg partial responders. Blood T cells, both CD4+ and CD8+, expanded clonally by week 6 at 0.1 to 3.0 mg/kg. In a subset of nonresponders, normalized T-cell clonal expansion was also low.

V shed 0 bases and J shed 4 bases, with 12 bases lying between them. Germline V lookup: CDR1 SQVTM, CDR2 ANQGSEA. The CDR3 length is 14 residues. Method: immunoSEQ multiplex PCR; TCRdb's copy keeps in-frame clones and lacks some. The profile shows 60,000 to 80,000 clones, about 81% of them singletons. With regard to this clone: Its antigen remains unidentified. Other DNA sequences in the sample encode the same CDR3.

Sequencing was performed on CD4+ or CD8+ T cells sorted from blood, taken in a trial of the OX40 agonist ivuxolimab. The V call is TRBV29-1, the J call TRBJ1-2; unclear D gene. The receptor's source is an adult with an advanced solid tumor such as melanoma, head and neck, liver or kidney cancer. As DNA, the CDR3 is TGCAGCGTTGAAGAGGATGAGGGAATCTATGGCTACACCTTC. Encoded protein: CSVEEDEGIYGYTF.